The rows below give T cell receptor beta chains drawn from one sample of a study of T cell responses to AZD1222 COVID-19 vaccine. Sequencing was performed with immunoSEQ multiplex PCR; in TCRdb, only in-frame clones are kept and a portion is missing. Of under 130,000 clones listed, 88% are singletons. The sequenced sample was peripheral blood, obtained on day 0 of AZD1222 vaccination. The receptors stem from an adult in good health. The CDR3 runs from the conserved cysteine through the conserved F or W. The D gene is left open where the match is weak. Where a row states a size, it is once, few, many or the class of an expanded clone; other rows omit it.

D	V	size	J	DNA	CDR3
-	TRBV27	-	TRBJ1-3	TGTGCCAGCAGAGCATCTGGGGGAAGTGGAAACACCATATATTTT	CASRASGGSGNTIYF
TRBD1	TRBV11-2	few	TRBJ1-2	TGTGCCAGCAGCTTAGTCGGGACAGGAAAAGGCTTGGACTATGGCTACACCTTC	CASSLVGTGKGLDYGYTF
-	TRBV4-3	-	TRBJ1-5	TGCGCCAGCAGCCAAGATCGCGGTCAGCCCCAGCATTTT	CASSQDRGQPQHF
-	TRBV3-1/TRBV3-2	-	TRBJ1-1	TGTGCCAGCAGCCAAGAACGCAACACTGAAGCTTTCTTT	CASSQERNTEAFF
-	TRBV10-3	once	TRBJ2-3	TGTGCCATCAGTGATTTCACCGCCGGGCTTCGATCAGATACGCAGTATTTT	CAISDFTAGLRSDTQYF
-	TRBV5-1	-	TRBJ2-7	TGCGCCAGCAGCTTGGATAGCAGGGATGCCTACGAGCAGTACTTC	CASSLDSRDAYEQYF
TRBD2	TRBV29-1	-	TRBJ2-7	TGCAGCGTCTCGGGGGGGCACATCTACGAGCAGTACTTC	CSVSGGHIYEQYF
-	TRBV6-4	few	TRBJ1-2	TGTGCCAGCAGTGACTCGACTACAGAAAACTATGGCTACACCTTC	CASSDSTTENYGYTF
-	TRBV5-1	-	TRBJ1-1	TGCGCCAGCAGAAGGCACTTAAACACTGAAGCTTTCTTT	CASRRHLNTEAFF
-	TRBV24-1	-	TRBJ2-2	TGTGCCACCTCCCGGGAGATTACCGGGGAGCTGTTTTTT	CATSREITGELFF
-	TRBV5-1	-	TRBJ1-3	TGCGCCAGCAGCTTGGGGGACTCTGGAAACACCATATATTTT	CASSLGDSGNTIYF
TRBD2	TRBV7-2	-	TRBJ2-1	TGTGCCAGCAGCTCCACTAGCGGCTCCTACAATGAGCAGTTCTTC	CASSSTSGSYNEQFF
TRBD1	TRBV4-1	few	TRBJ2-2	TGCGCCAGCAGCCAAGATAACAGGGGAATCGGGGAGCTGTTTTTT	CASSQDNRGIGELFF
-	TRBV11-2	-	TRBJ2-1	TGTGCCAGCAGCCAATACAATGAGCAGTTCTTC	CASSQYNEQFF
-	TRBV15	once	TRBJ1-3	TGTGCCACCGCTGGGGGCAACTCTGGAAACACCATATATTTT	CATAGGNSGNTIYF
TRBD1	TRBV10-3	-	TRBJ1-5	TGTGCCATCAGCAGGGGGGGCAATCAGCCCCAGCATTTT	CAISRGGNQPQHF
-	TRBV18	once	TRBJ2-5	TGTGCCAGCTCACCAGGGTTCCAAGAGACCCAGTACTTC	CASSPGFQETQYF
TRBD1	TRBV5-1	-	TRBJ2-1	TGCGCCAGCAGCCGACGGACAGGGGTTAATTCTTTCTTCTCGAATTCCTACAATGAGCAGTTCTTC	CASSRRTGVNSFFSNSYNEQFF
-	TRBV30	-	TRBJ1-1	TGTGCCTGGAGCTTAAACACTGAAGCTTTCTTT	CAWSLNTEAFF
-	TRBV7-2	-	TRBJ2-5	TGTGCCAGCAGCTTAGCGGCTGAAGGGGCCCAGTACTTC	CASSLAAEGAQYF
-	TRBV3-1/TRBV3-2	-	TRBJ1-3	TGTGCCAGCAGCCAATCCAGCTCTGGAAACACCATATATTTT	CASSQSSSGNTIYF
-	TRBV11-2	-	TRBJ2-7	TGTGCCAGCAGCTTAGGGCGGTACGAGCAGTACTTC	CASSLGRYEQYF
TRBD1	TRBV24-1	-	TRBJ1-5	TGTGCCACCAGTGATACTAACAGGGGTGGGCAGCCCCAGCATTTT	CATSDTNRGGQPQHF
-	TRBV5-5	few	TRBJ1-1	TGTGCCAGCAGCTTGGAGGGGGTCTATTCTGAAGCTTTCTTT	CASSLEGVYSEAFF
-	TRBV18	-	TRBJ1-1	TGTGCCAGCTCAAACAGGGCGGTGAACACTGAAGCTTTCTTT	CASSNRAVNTEAFF
-	TRBV4-2	-	TRBJ1-5	TGTGCCAGCAGCCAAGCAGGGAATCGGGGCAGCAATCAGCCCCAGCATTTT	CASSQAGNRGSNQPQHF
TRBD2	TRBV5-1	-	TRBJ2-5	TGCGCCAGCAGCTTGGCCGGGACTAGCGGCCAAGAGACCCAGTACTTC	CASSLAGTSGQETQYF
-	TRBV5-1	-	TRBJ2-1	TGCGCCAGCAGTTCTGACCCGCCGGGCAATGAGCAGTTCTTC	CASSSDPPGNEQFF
-	TRBV3-1/TRBV3-2	-	TRBJ2-7	TGTGCCAGCAGAGGGGTTGAGCAGTACTTC	CASRGVEQYF
-	TRBV24-1	-	TRBJ2-1	TGTGCCACCAGTGATTCCTTCTCTGGGGAGCAGTTCTTC	CATSDSFSGEQFF
-	TRBV7-9	-	TRBJ2-7	TGTGCCAGCAGCTTAGTGGACCCGAGGTACGAGCAGTACTTC	CASSLVDPRYEQYF
-	TRBV30	-	TRBJ2-2	TGTGCCTGGAGTAAGGGGGCCGGGGAGCTGTTTTTT	CAWSKGAGELFF
-	TRBV6-5	-	TRBJ2-7	TGTGCCAGCAGTTTCACAGGTATAAGGGGAGAGCAGTACTTC	CASSFTGIRGEQYF
TRBD1	TRBV27	-	TRBJ2-5	TGTGCCAGCAGTTTCTTACAGGGGGCCTGGGAGACCCAGTACTTC	CASSFLQGAWETQYF
TRBD2	TRBV7-3	-	TRBJ2-3	TGTGCCAGCAGCGCCAAAAAGGACAGCCGGACTAGCGACCAAAATACGCAGTATTTT	CASSAKKDSRTSDQNTQYF
-	TRBV7-3	once	TRBJ2-1	TGTGCCAGCAGCTTAAAAAATGAGCAGTTCTTC	CASSLKNEQFF
-	TRBV11-3	-	TRBJ2-5	TGTGCCAGCAGCTTAGATGGACCTACGGAGACCCAGTACTTC	CASSLDGPTETQYF
TRBD2	TRBV6-2/TRBV6-3	-	TRBJ2-1	TGTGCCAGCAGTGACGGGACTAGCGGGTCCTATGAGCAGTTCTTC	CASSDGTSGSYEQFF
-	TRBV28	-	TRBJ1-2	TGTGCCAGCTCCCGGGGCCTAGCTAACTATGGCTACACCTTC	CASSRGLANYGYTF
-	TRBV19	-	TRBJ2-7	TGTGCCAGTAGTTCAACAGGTGTAGTGTACGAGCAGTACTTC	CASSSTGVVYEQYF
-	TRBV9	-	TRBJ2-7	TGTGCCAGCAGCGTAGGAGCGGAGCCTTACGAGCAGTACTTC	CASSVGAEPYEQYF
TRBD1	TRBV28	-	TRBJ1-6	TGTGCCAGCAGCCGCCCGCTCGGGACAGGGGAGTCACCCCTCCACTTT	CASSRPLGTGESPLHF
-	TRBV5-1	-	TRBJ1-2	TGCGCCAGCAGCCAGGACAGTCCCTATGGCTACACCTTC	CASSQDSPYGYTF
-	TRBV7-9	-	TRBJ1-1	TGTGCCAGCAGCTTTCAGGGCCAGACTGAAGCTTTCTTT	CASSFQGQTEAFF
-	TRBV14	-	TRBJ2-7	TGTGCCAGCAGCCCTGTGGCGCCCTCCTACGAGCAGTACTTC	CASSPVAPSYEQYF
TRBD2	TRBV10-3	-	TRBJ2-1	TGTGCCATCAGGGTTGGACTAGCCACGAACAATGAGCAGTTCTTC	CAIRVGLATNNEQFF
TRBD1	TRBV24-1	-	TRBJ2-2	TGTGCCACCAGTGATTTGGGACAGGGGGCTGACGGGGAGCTGTTTTTT	CATSDLGQGADGELFF
-	TRBV6-2/TRBV6-3	-	TRBJ1-2	TGTGCCAGCAGCCCCGACAGGAACTATGGCTACACCTTC	CASSPDRNYGYTF
-	TRBV2	-	TRBJ2-3	TGTGCCAGCAGCGGCGATACAGGGTCTAGCACAGATACGCAGTATTTT	CASSGDTGSSTDTQYF
TRBD2	TRBV3-1/TRBV3-2	-	TRBJ2-1	TGTGCCAGCAGCCAAGGTCGACTAGCGGGAGGGTTTGACGAGCAGTTCTTC	CASSQGRLAGGFDEQFF
-	TRBV18	-	TRBJ1-2	TGTGCCAGCTCGTCTACCATTCAGGGAGGCTACACCTTC	CASSSTIQGGYTF